Shown below are 30 T cell receptor beta chains from a single sample sequenced in a study of shared T cell receptors in the human thymus. Sequencing was performed with immunoSEQ multiplex PCR; in TCRdb, only in-frame clones are kept and a portion is missing. The repertoire includes about 710,000 clones, over 75% of them detected once, and about 0.0094% sits in the top ten. These records were also assigned to another study, of human thymus T cells.

The material sequenced was thymocytes. The origin of the receptors is a boy less than two years old with a congenital heart defect.

This clone was counted a few times. V gene TRBV5-4 combines with J gene TRBJ2-7; D may be TRBD1 (6 bases). The length of the CDR3 is 14 residues. The V and J ends lost 0 bases and 5 bases respectively, with 12 bases between them. The germline CDR1 and CDR2 sequences are SGHNT and YYREEE (reference sequence). This CDR3 is CASSLEHRDHEQYF. In DNA, the CDR3 is TGTGCCAGCAGCTTGGAACACAGGGATCACGAGCAGTACTTC.

The chain couples TRBV9 to TRBJ2-7; D is uncertain. CDR3 length: 13 amino acids. V was trimmed by 6 bases and J by 0 bases, leaving 10 bases between them. Germline V gene lookup returns CDR1 SGDLS and CDR2 YYNGEE. In nucleotides, the CDR3 is TGTGCCAGCAACTCTCCCCCCTCCTACGAGCAGTACTTC. Residues: CASNSPPSYEQYF.

This sequence joins TRBV2 and TRBJ2-5, with TRBD1 identical over 8 bases. Trimming at V came to 0 bases and at J to 5 bases, leaving 11 bases not matched to a gene. The CDR3 covers 17 residues. Germline V gene sequence: CDR1 SNHLY, CDR2 FYNNEI. The CDR3 loop is CASSEADRGSLLETQYF. DNA of the CDR3: TGTGCCAGCAGTGAAGCCGACAGGGGTTCGTTGTTGGAGACCCAGTACTTC.

The table lists this clone with a count of one. The genes are TRBV5-5 and TRBJ1-5; D gene uncertain. V shed 1 base and J shed 6 bases, with 11 bases lying between them. CDR3 length equals 14 residues. In germline, CDR1 is SGHKS, CDR2 YYEKEE (reference sequence). CDR3 residues: CASSLTADRQPQHF. CDR3 DNA: TGTGCCAGCAGCTTGACAGCCGATCGTCAGCCCCAGCATTTT.

The chain uses TRBV6-4 and TRBJ1-2, with TRBD1 matching over 9 bases. This CDR3 has 16 residues. Per the germline V gene, CDR1 is MRHNA and CDR2 is SNTAGT. V gave up 0 bases and J gave up 5 bases; unmatched junction bases: 7. CDR3 protein: CASSDSGGTGPYGYTF. The CDR3 coding sequence is TGTGCCAGCAGTGACTCTGGTGGGACAGGGCCTTATGGCTACACCTTC.

This rearrangement joins TRBV21-1 to TRBJ1-2; the table's D call of TRBD1 was not tested on the DNA. TRBV21-1 is classified as a pseudogene. The CDR3 covers 11 residues. The CDR3 sequence is CADDTHAGYTF. The CDR3 nucleotides read TGTGCCGACGACACCCATGCGGGCTACACCTTC.

The chain joins TRBV5-1 to TRBJ2-3, with 8 bases lining up with TRBD2. Unmatched junction bases numbered 3, after V lost 2 bases and J lost 4 bases. The germline V gene has CDR1 SGHRS and CDR2 YFSETQ. CDR3 length equals 14 residues. CDR3 in amino acids: CASSLRLAPDTQYF. CDR3 DNA sequence: TGCGCCAGCAGCTTAAGACTAGCGCCAGATACGCAGTATTTT. The full variable domain, completed using reference TRBV5-1 and TRBJ2-3, is KAGVTQTPRYLIKTRGQQVTLSCSPISGHRSVSWYQQTPGQGLQFLFEYFSETQRNKGNFPGRFSGRQFSNSRSEMNVSTLELGDSALYLCASSLRLAPDTQYFGPGTRLTVL.

This rearrangement joins TRBV28 to TRBJ1-3, with TRBD1 identical over 9 bases. This CDR3 has 17 residues. V dropped 6 bases and J dropped 4; count of bases not matched to a gene: 13. Per germline, CDR1 MDHEN and CDR2 SYDVKM. CDR3 bases: TGTGCCAGCAGCTCGAGACAGGGGGGTTTATGCGGAAACACCATATATTTT. It codes for CASSSRQGGLCGNTIYF.

This clone appeared once. The chain is built from TRBV7-6 and TRBJ2-5; D remains unclear. The CDR3 loop spans 13 amino acids. V was pared by 2 bases and J by 5 bases, with 9 bases between. Germline assignment: CDR1 SGHVS and CDR2 FNYEAQ. The CDR3 region is CASSLWSVETQYF. CDR3 DNA: TGTGCCAGCAGCTTATGGAGTGTGGAGACCCAGTACTTC.

As for this clone: A junction end diverges from the germline sequence, so it may reflect a read error. J is TRBJ1-2 and V is TRBV28, with D tentatively TRBD1 (6 bases). CDR1 is MDHEN and CDR2 is SYDVKM in the germline V gene. The length of the CDR3 is 15 residues. The CDR3 spells CASSLEQGTYYGYIF. In DNA form, the CDR3 reads TGTGCCAGCAGTCTAGAACAGGGAACCTACTATGGCTACATCTTC.

This clone occurred once. This sequence joins TRBV10-3 and TRBJ1-2; the match to TRBD1 covers 8 bases. The CDR3 length is 14 residues. Germline CDR1 is ENHRY and CDR2 is SYGVKD. V lost 6 bases and J lost 2; bases outside the gene matches: 5. CDR3 sequence reads: CAIRQDRANYGYTF. The CDR3 coding sequence is TGTGCCATCAGGCAGGACAGGGCGAACTATGGCTACACCTTC.

The chain carries TRBV21-1 and TRBJ1-1; no check of the table's D call, TRBD1, against the DNA was made. TRBV21-1 is a recognized pseudogene. There are 15 residues in the CDR3. CDR3 bases: TGTGCCAGCAGCATACAGGGGGCGCTAGGCACTGAAGCTTTCTTT. As protein: CASSIQGALGTEAFF.

The V and J genes are TRBV27 and TRBJ2-7, with D uncertain. The ends were cut back, 4 bases at V and 0 bases at J, with 7 bases in the middle. CDR3 size: 13 residues. CDR1 and CDR2 from the germline V gene are MNHEY and SMNVEV (reference sequence). The CDR3 protein is CASSSLFSYEQYF. CDR3 bases: TGTGCCAGCAGTTCTCTCTTCTCCTACGAGCAGTACTTC.

This clone was detected only a few times. The chain has TRBV28 and TRBJ1-4, with 8 bases identical to TRBD1. CDR3 size: 14 residues. Germline V lookup: CDR1 MDHEN, CDR2 SYDVKM. Trimming took 4 bases from V and 8 from J; bases not matched to a gene: 6. This CDR3 is CASSSGQAQEKLFF. The CDR3, as DNA: TGTGCCAGCAGTTCGGGACAGGCTCAGGAAAAACTGTTTTTT.

CDR3 coding DNA: TGTGCCAGCAGCTCCAGGCAGGGGAGCACAGATACGCAGTATTTT. It is translated as CASSSRQGSTDTQYF. The chain carries TRBV7-2 and TRBJ2-3; tentative D call: TRBD1 (6 bases). The CDR3 length is 15 residues. Germline loops: CDR1 SGHTA, CDR2 FQGNSA. Deletions cut 4 bases from V and 0 bases from J, with 11 bases between.

The V call is TRBV11-2, the J call TRBJ2-7; 7 nucleotides match TRBD2. This CDR3 spans 17 amino acids. The germline V gene encodes CDR1 SGHAT and CDR2 FQNNGV. The ends lost 7 bases at V and 0 bases at J; junction bases unmatched: 15. CDR3 in amino acids: CASNKLPSGQSSYEQYF. The DNA of the CDR3 is TGTGCCAGCAACAAACTCCCTAGCGGCCAAAGCTCCTACGAGCAGTACTTC.

The chain's CDR3 is CASSFRLAESTDTQYF. As DNA, the CDR3 is TGTGCCAGCAGCTTCAGACTAGCGGAGAGCACAGATACGCAGTATTTT. The chain is built from TRBV11-2 and TRBJ2-3; 9 bases agree with TRBD2. This CDR3 has 16 residues. Germline-derived CDR1 and CDR2 are SGHAT and FQNNGV. The V gene end was trimmed by 3 bases and the J gene end by 0 bases; junction bases not matched to a gene: 4.

The chain has TRBV14 and TRBJ1-2; 8 bases are a match to TRBD1. Germline-derived CDR1 and CDR2 are SGHDN and FVKESK. The CDR3 contains 16 residues. The J segment lost 6 bases and the V segment lost 0 bases, leaving 9 bases of the junction unmatched. The CDR3 DNA sequence: TGTGCCAGCAGCCAAGAAGTGCACAGGGGGGTACATGGCTACACCTTC. It specifies CASSQEVHRGVHGYTF.

The J gene is TRBJ2-7, the V gene TRBV27; TRBD1 agrees at 8 bases. Germline V gene data show CDR1 as MNHEY and CDR2 as SMNVEV (reference sequence). V lost 5 bases, J lost 3 bases, and 15 bases stayed unmatched. This CDR3 spans 17 amino acids. CDR3 sequence: CASSIASFGTGNYEQYF. CDR3 bases: TGTGCCAGCAGTATCGCCTCCTTCGGGACAGGTAACTACGAGCAGTACTTC.

The J gene is TRBJ1-2, the V gene TRBV9; 7 bases agree with TRBD1. The CDR3 consists of 15 residues. The ends lost 3 bases at V and 4 bases at J; junction bases unmatched: 9. Germline V gives CDR1 SGDLS, CDR2 YYNGEE. CDR3 loop: CASSARDRVRYGYTF. The CDR3 DNA reads TGTGCCAGCAGCGCCCGGGACAGAGTACGCTATGGCTACACCTTC.

This clone was picked up a small number of times. The V gene is TRBV4-1, the J gene TRBJ1-5, with TRBD1 matching over 7 bases. Germline CDR1 reads MGHRA; CDR2 reads YSYEKL. CDR3 length: 21 amino acids. J lost 4 bases, V lost 1 base, and 22 bases had no gene match. DNA for the CDR3: TGCGCCAGCAGCCAAGCAGGGTCTTTATTGGCCGGACAGGCCATGAATCAGCCCCAGCATTTT. It is translated as CASSQAGSLLAGQAMNQPQHF.

The chain joins TRBV19 to TRBJ2-1; 10 bases line up with TRBD2. CDR1 is LNHDA, CDR2 SQIVND, per germline (reference sequence). This CDR3 contains 16 residues. The J segment lost 0 bases and the V segment lost 5 bases, leaving 4 bases of the junction unmatched. The CDR3 protein is CASSPPSGSSYNEQFF. DNA of the CDR3: TGTGCCAGTAGTCCGCCTAGCGGGAGCTCCTACAATGAGCAGTTCTTC. Supplemented by reference TRBV19 and TRBJ2-1, the full variable domain reads DGGITQSPKYLFRKEGQNVTLSCEQNLNHDAMYWYRQDPGQGLRLIYYSQIVNDFQKGDIAEGYSVSREKKESFPLTVTSAQKNPTAFYLCASSPPSGSSYNEQFFGPGTRLTVL.

The chain has TRBV6-1 and TRBJ1-1, with 8 bases fitting TRBD1. The CDR3 covers 21 residues. CDR1 is MNHNS and CDR2 is SASEGT in the germline V gene. The junction had 18 bases not matched to a gene; V was cut back by 0 bases and J by 0 bases. CDR3 DNA sequence: TGTGCCAGCAGTGAAGCGGGCAGGATGAGGACAGGGCGCCTCATGAACACTGAAGCTTTCTTT. This translates into CASSEAGRMRTGRLMNTEAFF.

The chain employs TRBV28 and TRBJ1-4, with 7 bases identical to TRBD1. The J segment lost 9 bases and the V segment lost 2 bases, leaving 6 bases of the junction unmatched. CDR1 and CDR2 (germline): MDHEN, SYDVKM. The CDR3 extends over 14 amino acids. CDR3 in DNA: TGTGCCAGCAGTTTAGGCCGGGACAGCAAAAAACTGTTTTTT. Translated: CASSLGRDSKKLFF.

The chain uses TRBV10-2 and TRBJ2-2, with D possibly matching TRBD2 (6 bases). V was trimmed by 2 bases and J by 7 bases, leaving 14 bases between them. The CDR3 is 15 residues long. Germline lookup yields CDR1 WSHSY and CDR2 SAAADI. CDR3 loop: CASSETTRWDGELFF. CDR3 nucleotides: TGCGCCAGCAGTGAGACGACTAGATGGGACGGGGAGCTGTTTTTT.

This clone was found a few times. This chain joins TRBV5-8 and TRBJ1-4; D call uncertain. The CDR3 spans 12 residues. Trimming shortened V by 0 bases and J by 8 bases, and 5 bases separated the two germline ends. Per germline, CDR1 SGHTS and CDR2 YDEGEE. For the CDR3, the DNA is TGTGCCAGCAGCTTGGTGGAGGAAAAACTGTTTTTT. Protein sequence: CASSLVEEKLFF. Drawing the rest from reference TRBV5-8 and TRBJ1-4, the complete variable domain is EAGVTQSPTHLIKTRGQQATLRCSPISGHTSVYWYQQALGLGLQFLLWYDEGEERNRGNFPPRFSGRQFPNYSSELNVNALELEDSALYLCASSLVEEKLFFGSGTQLSVL.

This chain links TRBV5-1 with TRBJ2-2, with 7 bases aligning to TRBD1. V dropped 8 bases and J dropped 0; count of bases not matched to a gene: 10. The germline V gene encodes CDR1 SGHRS and CDR2 YFSETQ. The CDR3 loop spans 16 amino acids. The DNA of the CDR3 is TGCGCCAGTATAGGGTCGGGACAGACGAACACCGGGGAGCTGTTTTTT. Amino acid sequence: CASIGSGQTNTGELFF.

This chain uses TRBV6-1 with TRBJ2-7; D may be TRBD2 (6 bases). The CDR3 consists of 13 residues. Germline CDR1 and CDR2: MNHNS and SASEGT. V shed 5 bases and J shed 4 bases, with 12 bases lying between them. The CDR3 is CASSWGVGYEQYF. The DNA for the CDR3 is TGTGCCAGCAGTTGGGGGGTTGGGTACGAGCAGTACTTC.

V is TRBV6-6 and J is TRBJ1-5; D is uncertain. Trimming left V 2 bases short and J 4 bases short, with 12 bases between. This CDR3 is 15 amino acids long. Germline loops: CDR1 MNHNY, CDR2 SVGAGI (reference sequence). For the CDR3, the DNA is TGTGCCAGCAGTTACCGCAGTGAGGCGAATCAGCCCCAGCATTTT. It translates to CASSYRSEANQPQHF.

This chain connects TRBV19 to TRBJ2-1; D might be TRBD2 (6 bases). The germline V gene has CDR1 LNHDA and CDR2 SQIVND (reference sequence). The CDR3 consists of 15 residues. V lost 8 bases to trimming and J lost 0 bases, with 14 bases between them. The CDR3 DNA follows: TGTGCCAGTTCCCATAGCGGAAGCTCCTACAATGAGCAGTTCTTC. Encoded protein: CASSHSGSSYNEQFF.